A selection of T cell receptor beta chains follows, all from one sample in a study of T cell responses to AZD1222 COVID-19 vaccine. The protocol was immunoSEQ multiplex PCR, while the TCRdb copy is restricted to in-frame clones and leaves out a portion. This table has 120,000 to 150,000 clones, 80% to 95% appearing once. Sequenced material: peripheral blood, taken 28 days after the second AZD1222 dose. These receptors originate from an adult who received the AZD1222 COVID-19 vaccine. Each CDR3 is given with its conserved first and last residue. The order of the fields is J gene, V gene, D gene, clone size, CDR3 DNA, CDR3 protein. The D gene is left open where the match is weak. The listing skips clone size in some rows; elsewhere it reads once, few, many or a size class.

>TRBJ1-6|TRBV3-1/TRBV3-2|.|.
TGTGCCAGCAGCCGAAGTAGCCGGACCAATTCACCCCTCCACTTT
CASSRSSRTNSPLHF
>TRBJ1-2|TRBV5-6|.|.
TGTGCCAGCAGCTTGCGACAGTTCAACCTCTATGGCTACACCTTC
CASSLRQFNLYGYTF
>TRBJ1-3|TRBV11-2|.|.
TGTGCCAGCAGCCCCTATCACGGATTCTCTGGAAACACCATATATTTT
CASSPYHGFSGNTIYF
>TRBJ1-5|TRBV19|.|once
TGTGCCAGTACCAGGGGAACCGGGGCCTTTGAGCCCCAGCATTTT
CASTRGTGAFEPQHF
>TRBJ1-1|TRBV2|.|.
TGTGCCAGCAGTAGTGAAGGGGTCAGAATAAACACTGAAGCTTTCTTT
CASSSEGVRINTEAFF
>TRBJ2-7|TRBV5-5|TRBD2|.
TGTGCCAGCAGCTTAGAGCGGGGGGCCACCTACGAGCAGTACTTC
CASSLERGATYEQYF
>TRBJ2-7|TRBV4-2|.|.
TGTGCCAGCAGCCAAGCGACGGGGGCCTACTACGAGCAGTACTTC
CASSQATGAYYEQYF
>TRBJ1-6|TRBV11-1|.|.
TGTGCCAGCAGCTCGGGACCCGATAATTCACCCCTCCACTTT
CASSSGPDNSPLHF
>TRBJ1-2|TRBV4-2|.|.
TGTGCCAGCAAACCGGGCCCCCGGGGAGGCTACACCTTC
CASKPGPRGGYTF
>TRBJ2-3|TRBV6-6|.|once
TGTGCCAGCAGTTACTCAGATCAGAGGGGCAGGCAGTATTTT
CASSYSDQRGRQYF